Below, 18 T cell receptor beta chains from the same sample are listed, as sequenced in a study of shared clonotypes between healthy human individuals. Sequencing used immunoSEQ multiplex PCR; TCRdb keeps in-frame clones, though not all of them. Among about 1.1 million clones, 77% were seen once, and the ten largest hold about 0.89%. The sample was memory CD4+ T cells from PBMCs. Specified subset: CD45RA-negative fraction. Receptor source: a man younger than 30 in good health. Some clones in this sample may be carry-over from other donors' samples.

The rearrangement uses TRBV10-1 and TRBJ2-7; D is uncertain. There are 13 residues in the CDR3. Germline assignment: CDR1 WNHNN and CDR2 SYGVQD (reference sequence). The germline V and J ends were trimmed by 0 bases and 2 bases, with 5 bases remaining between them. CDR3 bases: TGCGCCAGCAGTGAGTCTAGCACCTACGAGCAGTACTTC. Translated: CASSESSTYEQYF.

The table lists this clone with a few counts. V is TRBV5-6 and J is TRBJ2-1; no definite D call. The CDR3 runs 13 residues. Germline V gene sequence: CDR1 SGHDT, CDR2 YYEEEE. V was pared by 0 bases and J by 9 bases, with 10 bases between. CDR3 region: CASSLGEISEQFF. CDR3 DNA: TGTGCCAGCAGCTTGGGTGAGATCAGTGAGCAGTTCTTC.

The V gene is TRBV5-6, the J gene TRBJ2-2; D is perhaps TRBD2 (7 bases). V was pared by 2 bases and J by 3 bases, with 14 bases between. This CDR3 contains 16 residues. CDR1 and CDR2 from the germline V gene are SGHDT and YYEEEE. This CDR3 is CASSFRGARYTGELFF. The DNA for the CDR3 is TGTGCCAGCAGCTTCCGGGGGGCGCGGTACACCGGGGAGCTGTTTTTT.

The genes are TRBV19 and TRBJ1-5; TRBD1 agrees at 8 bases. Per the germline V gene, CDR1 is LNHDA and CDR2 is SQIVND (reference sequence). The CDR3 is 16 amino acids. The junction had 13 bases not matched to a gene; V was cut back by 6 bases and J by 6 bases. The CDR3 is CASSRGLGTGFQPQHF. Here the CDR3 DNA reads TGTGCCAGTAGCCGGGGACTTGGGACAGGTTTTCAGCCCCAGCATTTT.

This chain joins TRBV7-9 and TRBJ2-1; D uncertain. Germline CDR1 reads SEHNR; CDR2 reads FQNEAQ (reference sequence). The CDR3 extends over 17 amino acids. V gave up 1 base and J gave up 0 bases, with 13 bases separating them. This chain's CDR3 is CASSLGRQASSYNEQFF. CDR3 bases: TGTGCCAGCAGCTTAGGCCGGCAGGCGAGCTCCTACAATGAGCAGTTCTTC.

The rearrangement links TRBV5-1 to TRBJ2-3; 7 nucleotides line up with TRBD2. Germline V lookup: CDR1 SGHRS, CDR2 YFSETQ. The trim removed 7 bases at V and 0 bases at J, leaving 8 bases unmatched. This CDR3 has 15 amino acids. The CDR3 region has the DNA TGCGCCAGCGGGGCTAGCGGAATTAGCACAGATACGCAGTATTTT. Translating it yields CASGASGISTDTQYF.

This chain links TRBV30 with TRBJ1-4; no definite D call. The V end was cut by 2 bases, the J end by 1 base, with 14 bases between. The CDR3 runs 16 residues. Per the germline V gene, CDR1 is GTSNPN and CDR2 is SVGIG (reference sequence). The CDR3 protein is CAWSRGCTVTNEKLFF. The CDR3 DNA reads TGTGCCTGGAGTAGAGGATGCACCGTAACTAATGAAAAACTGTTTTTT.

The chain combines TRBV18 with TRBJ1-1; D call uncertain. Trimming shortened V by 2 bases and J by 6 bases, and 13 bases separated the two germline ends. The CDR3 extends over 14 amino acids. The germline V gene has CDR1 KGHSH and CDR2 LQKENI. CDR3 protein: CASSPSPAWAEAFF. The CDR3, as DNA: TGTGCCAGCTCACCAAGTCCGGCTTGGGCTGAAGCTTTCTTT.

V gene TRBV4-3 combines with J gene TRBJ2-3; D is perhaps TRBD2 (6 bases). With 5 bases removed from V and 1 base from J, the gap between germline ends came to 16 bases. CDR1 and CDR2 from the germline V gene are LGHNA and YSLEER. The CDR3 is made up of 16 amino acids. CDR3 residues: CASSFGNTGGTDTQYF. The CDR3 DNA sequence: TGCGCCAGCAGCTTCGGGAATACGGGAGGCACAGATACGCAGTATTTT.

The chain has TRBV27 and TRBJ1-1; no definite D call. Trimming cost V 3 bases and J 4 bases, with 15 bases left between them. Germline CDR1 is MNHEY and CDR2 is SMNVEV (reference sequence). The CDR3 is 15 residues long. As DNA, the CDR3 is TGTGCCAGCAGTTTTGACTCGGGTTTGGGCACTGAAGCTTTCTTT. Encoded protein: CASSFDSGLGTEAFF.

Comment on this clone: Other DNA sequences of this sample code for an identical CDR3. The chain recombines TRBV6-6 with TRBJ1-1; the D is unclear. This CDR3 comprises 14 residues. Trimming left V 2 bases short and J 1 base short, with 8 bases between. Germline lookup yields CDR1 MNHNY and CDR2 SVGAGI (reference sequence). CDR3 protein: CASSYPGGNTEAFF. The CDR3 DNA sequence: TGTGCCAGCAGTTACCCCGGCGGGAACACTGAAGCTTTCTTT.

V gene TRBV9 combines with J gene TRBJ1-1; no firm D call. Trimming took 0 bases from V and 0 from J, leaving 12 bases between them. The CDR3 consists of 16 residues. In germline, CDR1 is SGDLS, CDR2 YYNGEE. The CDR3 DNA is TGTGCCAGCAGCGTAGGAGGCAGTTGGATGAACACTGAAGCTTTCTTT. This sequence encodes CASSVGGSWMNTEAFF.

This clone appeared a single time. The CDR3 loop is CASSLVAGHQPQHF. The CDR3, as DNA: TGTGCCAGCAGTTTAGTAGCAGGGCACCAGCCCCAGCATTTT. The chain employs TRBV28 and TRBJ1-5; tentative D call: TRBD1 (5 bases). V lost 2 bases and J lost 7, with 12 bases in between. Germline V gene lookup returns CDR1 MDHEN and CDR2 SYDVKM. The CDR3 covers 14 residues.

The V call is TRBV19, the J call TRBJ1-2; D gene uncertain. The V end was cut by 9 bases, the J end by 1 base, with 12 bases between. Germline CDR1 and CDR2: LNHDA and SQIVND (reference sequence). The CDR3 is 13 residues long. CDR3 residues: CASALDFNYGYTF. CDR3 DNA sequence: TGTGCCAGCGCCCTTGACTTTAACTATGGCTACACCTTC.

The V and J genes are TRBV28 and TRBJ1-2; 10 positions match TRBD1. This CDR3 is built from 14 residues. V was pared by 6 bases and J by 8 bases, with 9 bases of the junction left unmatched. CDR1 and CDR2 (germline): MDHEN, SYDVKM. The CDR3 spells CASSTTGGSWGYTF. Written as DNA, the CDR3 is TGTGCCAGCAGCACGACAGGGGGCTCGTGGGGCTACACCTTC.

This clone has more than one count but fewer than ten. V and J are TRBV27 and TRBJ2-1; 10 positions agree with TRBD2. CDR1 and CDR2 (germline): MNHEY, SMNVEV (reference sequence). The CDR3 is 17 residues long. J gave up 7 bases and V 5 bases, and 14 bases lay outside the gene matches. The CDR3 sequence: CASSPPDSGRPRNEQFF. For the CDR3, the DNA is TGTGCCAGCAGTCCCCCCGATAGCGGGAGGCCGCGGAATGAGCAGTTCTTC.

The chain employs TRBV29-1 and TRBJ1-1, with D hard to call. This CDR3 has 13 residues. V was clipped by 3 bases and J by 0 bases, with 8 bases between them. Germline lookup yields CDR1 SQVTM and CDR2 ANQGSEA. CDR3 nucleotide sequence: TGCAGCGTTGATAGGGTTTTGAACACTGAAGCTTTCTTT. Translating it yields CSVDRVLNTEAFF. The variable domain in full, with the rest retrieved from reference TRBV29-1 and TRBJ1-1, is SAVISQKPSRDICQRGTSLTIQCQVDSQVTMMFWYRQQPGQSLTLIATANQGSEATYESGFVIDKFPISRPNLTFSTLTVSNMSPEDSSIYLCSVDRVLNTEAFFGQGTRLTVV.

Only a few counts were recorded for this clone. The V call is TRBV5-4, the J call TRBJ2-1; D gene ambiguous. V lost 2 bases to trimming and J lost 2 bases, with 5 bases between them. Germline CDR1 and CDR2: SGHNT and YYREEE (reference sequence). The CDR3 is made up of 13 amino acids. CDR3: CASSFTTYNEQFF. In nucleotides, the CDR3 is TGTGCCAGCAGCTTTACAACCTACAATGAGCAGTTCTTC. The variable domain in full, with the rest retrieved from reference TRBV5-4 and TRBJ2-1, is ETGVTQSPTHLIKTRGQQVTLRCSSQSGHNTVSWYQQALGQGPQFIFQYYREEENGRGNFPPRFSGLQFPNYSSELNVNALELDDSALYLCASSFTTYNEQFFGPGTRLTVL.